The source of this TCR beta chain is a study of blood T cell repertoires in COVID-19. The study recruited people aged 18 to 89 years across roughly 25 US areas. Participants' reported clinical history set cohort assignment. Symptom resolution, clearance, or two negative PCRs marked the recovered donors of Cohort 3. In the authors' methods: Amplification from reference gene primers served as the basis for estimated nucleated cell counts. The protocol was immunoSEQ multiplex PCR, while the TCRdb copy is restricted to in-frame clones and leaves out a portion. The DNA gave D and trimming, while V, J and clone size come from that table. The sample yields approximately 170,000 clones, around nine tenths seen once. The CDR3 length is 16 residues. V lost 2 bases to trimming and J lost 6 bases; unmatched junction nucleotides: 6. The germline gives CDR1 WSHSY, CDR2 SAAADI.

The sequence derives from a woman under 30 who had recovered from COVID-19. Sequenced sample: PBMCs or T cells enriched from blood (not recorded which). This chain connects TRBV10-2 to TRBJ1-5; 11 bases are a match to TRBD1. The CDR3 DNA follows: TGCGCCAGCAGTGAGGGACAGGGGGCATTTTTTCAGCCCCAGCATTTT. It yields the protein CASSEGQGAFFQPQHF.